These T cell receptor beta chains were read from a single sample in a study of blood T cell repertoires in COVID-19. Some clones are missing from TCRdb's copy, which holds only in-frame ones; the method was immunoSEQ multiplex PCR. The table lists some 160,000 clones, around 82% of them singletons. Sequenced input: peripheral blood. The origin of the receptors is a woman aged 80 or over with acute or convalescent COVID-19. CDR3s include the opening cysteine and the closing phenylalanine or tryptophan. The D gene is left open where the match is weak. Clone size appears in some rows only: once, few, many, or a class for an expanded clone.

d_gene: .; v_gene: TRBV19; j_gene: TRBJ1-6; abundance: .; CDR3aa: CASSINRDSPLHF; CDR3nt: TGTGCCAGTAGTATAAACAGGGATTCACCCCTCCACTTT
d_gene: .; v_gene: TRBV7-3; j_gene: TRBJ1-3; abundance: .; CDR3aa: CASSSGTTGNTIYF; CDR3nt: TGTGCCAGCAGCTCCGGGACAACTGGAAACACCATATATTTT
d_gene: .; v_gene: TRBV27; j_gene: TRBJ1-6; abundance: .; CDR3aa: CASSLVDRHSPLHF; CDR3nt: TGTGCCAGCAGTTTAGTGGACAGACATTCACCCCTCCACTTT
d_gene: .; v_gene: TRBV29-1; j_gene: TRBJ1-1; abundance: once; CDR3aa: CSVEDPRGTEAFF; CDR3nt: TGCAGCGTTGAAGACCCCAGGGGCACTGAAGCTTTCTTT
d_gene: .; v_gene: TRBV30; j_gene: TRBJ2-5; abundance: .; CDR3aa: CAWSAPRAQYF; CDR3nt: TGTGCCTGGAGTGCCCCCCGGGCCCAGTACTTC
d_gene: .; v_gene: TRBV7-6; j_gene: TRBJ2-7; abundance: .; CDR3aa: CASSPLQGPYEQYF; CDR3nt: TGTGCCAGCAGCCCCCTCCAGGGTCCCTACGAGCAGTACTTC
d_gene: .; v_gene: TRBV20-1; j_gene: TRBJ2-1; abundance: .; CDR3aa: CSARGSNEQFF; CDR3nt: TGCAGTGCTCGCGGAAGCAATGAGCAGTTCTTC
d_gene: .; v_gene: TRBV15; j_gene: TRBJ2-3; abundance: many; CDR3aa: CATSSRTVETDTQYF; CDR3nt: TGTGCCACCAGCAGCAGGACAGTCGAAACAGATACGCAGTATTTT
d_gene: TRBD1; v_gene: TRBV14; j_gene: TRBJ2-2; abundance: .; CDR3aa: CASSRQGGIGELFF; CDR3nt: TGTGCCAGCAGTCGACAGGGCGGTATCGGGGAGCTGTTTTTT
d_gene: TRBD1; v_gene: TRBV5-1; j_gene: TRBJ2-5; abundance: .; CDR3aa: CASSFQGAEETQYF; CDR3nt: TGCGCCAGCAGCTTCCAGGGGGCAGAAGAGACCCAGTACTTC
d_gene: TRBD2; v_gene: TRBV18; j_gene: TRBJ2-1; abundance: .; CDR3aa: CASSPGLAEYNEQFF; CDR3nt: TGTGCCAGCTCACCAGGACTAGCGGAATACAATGAGCAGTTCTTC
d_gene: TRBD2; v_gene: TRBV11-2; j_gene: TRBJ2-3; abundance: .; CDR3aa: CASSLDRGSGAADTQYF; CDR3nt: TGTGCCAGCAGCTTAGATCGGGGTAGCGGGGCCGCAGATACGCAGTATTTT
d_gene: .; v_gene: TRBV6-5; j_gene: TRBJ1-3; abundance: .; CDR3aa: CASSLGTGYGNTIYF; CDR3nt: TGTGCCAGCAGTCTGGGTACAGGGTACGGAAACACCATATATTTT
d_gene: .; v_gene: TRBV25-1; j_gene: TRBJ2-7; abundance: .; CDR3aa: CASSEEGTPYEQYF; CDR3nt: TGTGCCAGCAGTGAAGAGGGCACTCCCTACGAGCAGTACTTC
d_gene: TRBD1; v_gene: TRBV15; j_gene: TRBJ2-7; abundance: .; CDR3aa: CATSIGQGYHYEQYF; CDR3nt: TGTGCCACCAGCATCGGACAGGGGTACCACTACGAGCAGTACTTC
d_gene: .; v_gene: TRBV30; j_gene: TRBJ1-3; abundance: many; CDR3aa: CAWSVGSSSGNTIYF; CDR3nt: TGTGCCTGGAGTGTTGGCTCCAGCTCTGGAAACACCATATATTTT
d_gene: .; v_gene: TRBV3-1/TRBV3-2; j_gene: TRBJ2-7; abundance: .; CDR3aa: CASSRAITYEQYF; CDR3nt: TGTGCCAGCAGCCGAGCCATCACCTACGAGCAGTACTTC
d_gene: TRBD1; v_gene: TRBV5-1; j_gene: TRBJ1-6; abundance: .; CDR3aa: CASSTEGGRGRSPLHF; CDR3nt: TGCGCCAGCAGCACAGAAGGGGGAAGGGGGCGATCACCCCTCCACTTT
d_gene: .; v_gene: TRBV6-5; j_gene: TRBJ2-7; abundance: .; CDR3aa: CASNPNPGTYEQYF; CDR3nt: TGTGCCAGCAACCCTAACCCAGGTACCTACGAGCAGTACTTC
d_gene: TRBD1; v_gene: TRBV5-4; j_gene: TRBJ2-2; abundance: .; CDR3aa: CASSYRTGGVRELFF; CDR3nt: TGTGCCAGCAGTTACCGGACAGGGGGCGTCCGGGAGCTGTTTTTT
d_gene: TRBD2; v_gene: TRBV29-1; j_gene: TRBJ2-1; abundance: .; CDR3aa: CSLAGRNEQFF; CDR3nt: TGCAGCCTGGCCGGGAGGAATGAGCAGTTCTTC
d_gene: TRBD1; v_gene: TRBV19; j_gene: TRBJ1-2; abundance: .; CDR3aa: CASRPFELDRGKGYTF; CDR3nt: TGTGCCAGTAGACCCTTCGAACTGGACAGGGGTAAGGGCTACACCTTC
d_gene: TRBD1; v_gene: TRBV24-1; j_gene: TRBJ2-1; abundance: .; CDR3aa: CATSDLRTGGLGNEQFF; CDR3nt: TGTGCCACCAGTGATTTACGGACAGGGGGCTTAGGAAATGAGCAGTTCTTC
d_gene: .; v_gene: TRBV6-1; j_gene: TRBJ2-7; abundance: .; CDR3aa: CASSEVGLQYF; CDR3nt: TGTGCCAGCAGTGAAGTGGGACTCCAGTACTTC
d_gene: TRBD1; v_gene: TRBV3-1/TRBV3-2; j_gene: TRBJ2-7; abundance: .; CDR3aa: CASSQQDRVSEQYF; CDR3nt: TGTGCCAGCAGCCAACAGGACAGGGTTAGCGAGCAGTACTTC
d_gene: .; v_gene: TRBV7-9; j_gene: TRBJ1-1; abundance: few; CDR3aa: CASSRGSSAEAFF; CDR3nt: TGTGCCAGCAGCCGGGGGAGTTCGGCTGAAGCTTTCTTT
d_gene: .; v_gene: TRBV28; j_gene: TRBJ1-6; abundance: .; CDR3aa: CASSFREGISPLHF; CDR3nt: TGTGCCAGCAGTTTCAGAGAGGGAATATCACCCCTCCACTTT
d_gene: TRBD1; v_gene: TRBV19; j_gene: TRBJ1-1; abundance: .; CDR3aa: CASSNDRGRTLASEAFF; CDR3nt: TGTGCCAGTAGTAATGACAGGGGGCGAACACTGGCCTCTGAAGCTTTCTTT
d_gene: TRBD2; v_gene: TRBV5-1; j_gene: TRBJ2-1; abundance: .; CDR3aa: CASSPGTSGGFDEQFF; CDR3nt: TGCGCCAGCAGCCCGGGGACTAGCGGGGGGTTCGATGAGCAGTTCTTC
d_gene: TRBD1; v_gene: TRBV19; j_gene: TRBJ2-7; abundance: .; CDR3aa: CASSGTGGIYEQYF; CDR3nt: TGTGCCAGTAGCGGGACAGGGGGCATCTACGAGCAGTACTTC
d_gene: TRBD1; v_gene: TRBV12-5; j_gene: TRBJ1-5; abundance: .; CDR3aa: CASGLGQGGNQPQHF; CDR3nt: TGTGCTAGTGGTCTGGGACAGGGGGGCAATCAGCCCCAGCATTTT
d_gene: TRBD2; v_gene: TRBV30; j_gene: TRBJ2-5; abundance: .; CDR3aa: CAWSGRTSGGPYQETQYF; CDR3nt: TGTGCCTGGAGTGGAAGGACTAGCGGGGGCCCCTACCAAGAGACCCAGTACTTC
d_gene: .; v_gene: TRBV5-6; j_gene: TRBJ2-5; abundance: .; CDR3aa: CASSSTRVMETQYF; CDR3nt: TGTGCCAGCAGCTCAACCAGGGTTATGGAGACCCAGTACTTC
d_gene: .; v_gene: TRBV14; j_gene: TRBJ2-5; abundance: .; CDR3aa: CASSLSGAETQYF; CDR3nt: TGTGCCAGCAGCCTTTCGGGAGCCGAGACCCAGTACTTC
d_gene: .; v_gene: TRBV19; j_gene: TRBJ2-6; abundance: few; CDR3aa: CASRLTQSGANVLTF; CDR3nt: TGTGCCAGTAGGCTGACTCAGTCTGGGGCCAACGTCCTGACTTTC
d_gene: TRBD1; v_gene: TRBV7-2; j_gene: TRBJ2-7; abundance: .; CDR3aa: CASSLPGQGAPEQYF; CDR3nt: TGTGCCAGCAGCTTACCGGGACAGGGTGCTCCCGAGCAGTACTTC
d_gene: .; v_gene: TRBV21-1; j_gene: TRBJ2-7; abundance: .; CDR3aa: CASNTGTGEYEQYF; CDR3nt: TGTGCCAGCAACACCGGGACAGGGGAATACGAGCAGTACTTC
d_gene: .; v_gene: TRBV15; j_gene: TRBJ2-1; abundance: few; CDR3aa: CATSRDTRSYNEQFF; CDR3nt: TGTGCCACCAGCAGAGATACCCGGTCCTACAATGAGCAGTTCTTC
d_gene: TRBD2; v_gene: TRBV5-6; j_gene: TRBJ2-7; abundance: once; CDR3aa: CASSLGRVTYEQYF; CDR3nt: TGTGCCAGCAGCTTAGGGAGGGTTACCTACGAGCAGTACTTC